This T cell receptor (beta chain) was captured in a study of T cells in Graves' hyperthyroidism and ophthalmopathy. A few counts support this clonotype. Its antigen is unknown. General observations from the study: Blood samples included most of the expanded thyroid clonotypes exceeding 0.001.

What was amplified from RNA transcripts were TCR beta CDR3 regions. HTBI primers drove first-round RT-PCR of the TCR CDR3. MiXCR, run by TCRdb on the multiplex PCR reads, gives a single entry per CDR3 protein. The sample lists some 490,000 distinct CDR3 sequences, about 16% occurring once. Enrolled ophthalmopathy patients presented with a Clinical Activity Score of at least 3, a NOSPECS grade of at least 4, and disease duration under 3 months. Any patient presenting with uncontrolled infection, other autoimmune disease, pregnancy or lactation was left out. The study based diagnoses on clinical symptoms, serum thyroxine and TRAb, thyroid ultrasound and orbital computed tomography. The germline V gene has CDR1 SNHLY and CDR2 FYNNEI. The CDR3 contains 14 residues. Trimming took off 3 bases at V and 6 bases at J, with 15 bases between the two ends.

This TCR was sampled from a woman in her twenties or thirties with Graves' ophthalmopathy. Sample: blood. This chain joins TRBV2 and TRBJ2-7; weak D call: TRBD1 (5 bases). The CDR3 reads CASSEYKGRGEQYF. DNA of the CDR3: TGTGCCAGCAGTGAGTATAAGGGGCGAGGCGAGCAGTACTTC.